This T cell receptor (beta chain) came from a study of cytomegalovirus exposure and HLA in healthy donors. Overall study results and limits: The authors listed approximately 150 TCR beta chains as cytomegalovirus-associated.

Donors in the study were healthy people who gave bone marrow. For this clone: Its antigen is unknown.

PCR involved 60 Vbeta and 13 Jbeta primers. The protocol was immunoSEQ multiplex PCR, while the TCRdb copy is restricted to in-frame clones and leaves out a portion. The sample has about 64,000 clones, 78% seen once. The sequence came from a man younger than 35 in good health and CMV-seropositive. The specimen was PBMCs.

CDR3 bases: TGTGCCAGCAGCTTGGTACAGCCTGGGGGCTACACCTTC. Translation: CASSLVQPGGYTF. The chain links TRBV5-8 to TRBJ1-2; D uncertain. Germline CDR1 SGHTS, CDR2 YDEGEE. CDR3 length: 13 amino acids. Trimming cost V 0 bases and J 8 bases, with 11 bases left between them.